A selection of T cell receptor beta chains follows, all from one sample in a study of shared clonotypes between healthy human individuals. The method was immunoSEQ multiplex PCR; TCRdb's version includes in-frame clones alone and lacks a portion of them. The sample has under 1,100,000 clones, 65% to 75% seen once. Sequences were obtained from memory CD4+ T cells sorted from blood. The receptors stem from a man between 18 and 35 years old in good health. Both conserved end residues are part of each CDR3. Each record gives: J gene, V gene, clone size, D gene, CDR3 DNA, CDR3 protein. The D gene is left open where the match is weak. The size field is filled for only some rows; it gives once, few, many or a size class.

J: TRBJ1-5; V: TRBV27; size: -; D: -; DNA: TGTGCCAGCAGTTTAGAAGGCAGGGCCGATCAGCCCCAGCATTTT; CDR3: CASSLEGRADQPQHF
J: TRBJ1-6; V: TRBV9; size: once; D: TRBD1; DNA: TGTGCCAGCAGCGCCCGGGACAGGGAATACCCCCTCCACTTT; CDR3: CASSARDREYPLHF
J: TRBJ1-3; V: TRBV30; size: -; D: -; DNA: TGTGCCTGGTATCAGGGCCCCTCTGGAAACACCATATATTTT; CDR3: CAWYQGPSGNTIYF
J: TRBJ2-1; V: TRBV19; size: -; D: TRBD2; DNA: TGTGCCAGTAGAACACGAGGGACTAGCGGGTTGAGCTCCTACAATGAGCAGTTCTTC; CDR3: CASRTRGTSGLSSYNEQFF
J: TRBJ2-1; V: TRBV10-3; size: once; D: -; DNA: TGTGCCATCAGTGAGTCGGGGGGTTCCTACAATGAGCAGTTCTTC; CDR3: CAISESGGSYNEQFF
J: TRBJ2-2; V: TRBV18; size: -; D: TRBD1; DNA: TGTGCCAGCTCAGAACAGGGGGCGCATAACACCGGGGAGCTGTTTTTT; CDR3: CASSEQGAHNTGELFF
J: TRBJ2-5; V: TRBV28; size: once; D: -; DNA: TGTGCCAGCACCGCAGGGAAAAAGACCCAAGAGACCCAGTACTTC; CDR3: CASTAGKKTQETQYF
J: TRBJ1-5; V: TRBV2; size: -; D: TRBD1; DNA: TGTGCCAGCAGTGAAATACAGGGGAGTCAGCCCCAGCATTTT; CDR3: CASSEIQGSQPQHF
J: TRBJ2-2; V: TRBV7-7; size: -; D: -; DNA: TGTGCTAGCAGCCCCCACTCGGGCGGCAACACCGGGGAGCTGTTTTTT; CDR3: CASSPHSGGNTGELFF
J: TRBJ2-2; V: TRBV1; size: -; D: -; DNA: TGCACCAGCAGCCAAGATTGGGAGAGCACCGGGGAGCTGTTTTTT; CDR3: CTSSQDWESTGELFF
J: TRBJ2-7; V: TRBV6-5; size: -; D: -; DNA: TGTGCCAGCAGTTACTCACCCGACTACGAGCAGTACTTC; CDR3: CASSYSPDYEQYF
J: TRBJ1-6; V: TRBV6-1; size: -; D: -; DNA: TGTGCCAGCAGCGCAGACTTAACCCTCCACTTT; CDR3: CASSADLTLHF
J: TRBJ1-2; V: TRBV18; size: once; D: -; DNA: TGTGCCAGCTCACCGGAGAATCTTGGGTATGGCTACACCTTC; CDR3: CASSPENLGYGYTF
J: TRBJ1-1; V: TRBV12-5; size: -; D: -; DNA: TGTGCTAGTGGTTCGGGAGTTAACACTGAAGCTTTCTTT; CDR3: CASGSGVNTEAFF
J: TRBJ1-4; V: TRBV30; size: -; D: -; DNA: TGTGCCTTACGACATTCAACTAATGAAAAACTGTTTTTT; CDR3: CALRHSTNEKLFF
J: TRBJ1-2; V: TRBV2; size: -; D: -; DNA: TGTGCCAGCAGCCCCAATTACAGGCCTAACTATGGCTACACCTTC; CDR3: CASSPNYRPNYGYTF
J: TRBJ1-6; V: TRBV19; size: -; D: TRBD1; DNA: TGTGCCAGTAGTATATTGGACAGGGGAAGTTCACCCCTCCACTTT; CDR3: CASSILDRGSSPLHF
J: TRBJ1-4; V: TRBV2; size: -; D: -; DNA: TGTGCCAGCAGCCGTGACTTGCGGGAAAAACTGTTTTTT; CDR3: CASSRDLREKLFF
J: TRBJ1-6; V: TRBV6-5; size: many; D: TRBD1; DNA: TGTGCCAGCAGTGCTCGGGACAGAGACAATTCACCCCTCCACTTT; CDR3: CASSARDRDNSPLHF
J: TRBJ2-1; V: TRBV19; size: -; D: -; DNA: TGTGCCAGTAGTACTCGAACCTACAATGAGCAGTTCTTC; CDR3: CASSTRTYNEQFF
J: TRBJ2-7; V: TRBV15; size: -; D: -; DNA: TGTGCCACCAGCAGAGACAAAAACTCCGTCTCTGTCTACGAGCAGTACTTC; CDR3: CATSRDKNSVSVYEQYF
J: TRBJ2-2; V: TRBV6-6; size: -; D: TRBD2; DNA: TGTGCCAGCAGCACTAGCGGCCCTAACACCGGGGAGCTGTTTTTT; CDR3: CASSTSGPNTGELFF
J: TRBJ1-3; V: TRBV11-3; size: few; D: -; DNA: TGTGCCAGCAGCTTAGGACTTCCTGGAAACACCATATATTTT; CDR3: CASSLGLPGNTIYF
J: TRBJ2-7; V: TRBV9; size: -; D: -; DNA: TGTGCCAGCAGCCGAGGGGGGTGGGAGCAGTACTTC; CDR3: CASSRGGWEQYF
J: TRBJ1-4; V: TRBV6-6; size: -; D: -; DNA: TGTGCCAGCAGGAAGGACGAAGCAAATGAAAAACTGTTTTTT; CDR3: CASRKDEANEKLFF
J: TRBJ1-4; V: TRBV7-2; size: -; D: -; DNA: TGTGCCAGCAGCCGACGGCAATCAACTAATGAAAAACTGTTTTTT; CDR3: CASSRRQSTNEKLFF
J: TRBJ2-5; V: TRBV6-1; size: once; D: -; DNA: TGTGCCAGCAGTGAAGGGGGTCGAAAGACGGAGACCCAGTACTTC; CDR3: CASSEGGRKTETQYF
J: TRBJ2-5; V: TRBV7-8; size: -; D: -; DNA: TGTGCCAGCAGCCCGGGGGAAGAGACCCAGTACTTC; CDR3: CASSPGEETQYF
J: TRBJ1-6; V: TRBV7-3; size: -; D: TRBD1; DNA: TGTGCCAGCAGCCTCGACAGGGGACATGATTCACCCCTCCACTTT; CDR3: CASSLDRGHDSPLHF
J: TRBJ2-2; V: TRBV30; size: -; D: -; DNA: TGTGCCTGGTCGATGCTTGGTGCCGGGGAGCTGTTTTTT; CDR3: CAWSMLGAGELFF
J: TRBJ2-7; V: TRBV5-1; size: -; D: -; DNA: TGCGCCAGCAGCCCCCGGGGAGTGGGGGACTACGAGCAGTACTTC; CDR3: CASSPRGVGDYEQYF
J: TRBJ1-1; V: TRBV5-4; size: -; D: -; DNA: TGTGCCAGCAGCCCGAAAGGGGGTGGCACTGAAGCTTTCTTT; CDR3: CASSPKGGGTEAFF
J: TRBJ2-4; V: TRBV27; size: -; D: -; DNA: TGTGCCAGCAGGACGGGAGCAAACATTCAGTACTTC; CDR3: CASRTGANIQYF
J: TRBJ1-6; V: TRBV7-3; size: -; D: -; DNA: TGTGCCAGCAGCCGACAGGTGGACTTTTCACCCCTCCACTTT; CDR3: CASSRQVDFSPLHF
J: TRBJ2-7; V: TRBV13; size: -; D: TRBD2; DNA: TGTGCCAGCAGCCCAGGTGGCGGGAGGGGGTCGTACGAGCAGTACTTC; CDR3: CASSPGGGRGSYEQYF